The rows below give T cell receptor beta chains drawn from one sample of a study of shared clonotypes between healthy human individuals. TCRdb keeps only in-frame clones here, not all; method: immunoSEQ multiplex PCR. The repertoire consists of over a million clones, with 75% to 80% occurring once and the leading ten covering under 0.65%. Sample: memory CD4+ T cells from PBMCs. The receptors were sampled from a man younger than 35 in good health. Some clones in this sample may be carry-over from other donors' samples. Both conserved end residues are part of each CDR3. The D gene is left open where the match is weak. Not every row has a clone size; where given, it reads once, few, many or a size class.

>TRBD1|.|TRBJ1-3|TRBV10-2
TGCGCCAGCAGTGAGGGGACAGGGAGAAACACCATATATTTT
CASSEGTGRNTIYF
>.|once|TRBJ2-2|TRBV7-8
TGTGCCAGCAGCTTACTCCTCGGGAATCGGGGCACCGGGGAGCTGTTTTTT
CASSLLLGNRGTGELFF
>TRBD1|.|TRBJ1-1|TRBV6-4
TGTGCCAGCAGTAAAGGGGGCGCGGGGGGGACTGAAGCTTTCTTT
CASSKGGAGGTEAFF
>TRBD1|.|TRBJ2-7|TRBV5-4
TGTGCCAGCAGCTCGACAGGGACCTACGAGCAGTACTTC
CASSSTGTYEQYF
>.|.|TRBJ1-3|TRBV30
TGTGCCTGGAGTGTACTTACCGGAAACACCATATATTTT
CAWSVLTGNTIYF
>.|.|TRBJ1-5|TRBV6-6
TGTGCCAGCAGCACAAACAGGGTTAATCAGCCCCAGCATTTT
CASSTNRVNQPQHF
>.|.|TRBJ2-3|TRBV5-6
TGTGCCAGCAGCCCCTCGGCCTTCACAGATACGCAGTATTTT
CASSPSAFTDTQYF
>TRBD1|few|TRBJ2-1|TRBV7-2
TGTGCCAGCAGCTTAACAGGGGACTCCTACAATGAGCAGTTCTTC
CASSLTGDSYNEQFF
>.|.|TRBJ2-3|TRBV14
TGTGCCAGCAGCCAAGTGGTGGAAGCGGATACGCAGTATTTT
CASSQVVEADTQYF
>.|.|TRBJ1-1|TRBV28
TGTGCCAGCAGTTTATTCCCGTCGCTGAACACTGAAGCTTTCTTT
CASSLFPSLNTEAFF
>TRBD2|once|TRBJ2-1|TRBV7-2
TGTGCCAGCAGCTTAGGACGCGGGAGTGGATCCTACAATGAGCAGTTCTTC
CASSLGRGSGSYNEQFF
>TRBD2|.|TRBJ2-7|TRBV5-4
TGTGCCAGCAGCTTACTAGCGGGAGAGTACGAGCAGTACTTC
CASSLLAGEYEQYF
>TRBD2|few|TRBJ2-7|TRBV18
TGTGCCAGCTCAGAGGGAGGACTAGCCTACGAGCAGTACTTC
CASSEGGLAYEQYF
>TRBD2|.|TRBJ2-5|TRBV11-2
TGTGCCAGCAGCTTAGGGCTAGCGGGAGCAAGTGAGACCCAGTACTTC
CASSLGLAGASETQYF
>.|.|TRBJ1-2|TRBV28
TGTGCCAGCAGTACGACCAGGGGCGGATGGGGCTACACCTTC
CASSTTRGGWGYTF
>.|.|TRBJ2-2|TRBV2
TGTGCCAGCAGTGTGACCGGGAACACCGGGGAGCTGTTTTTT
CASSVTGNTGELFF
>.|few|TRBJ1-1|TRBV18
TGTGCCAGCTCACTAGGGGGGGTGAACACTGAAGCTTTCTTT
CASSLGGVNTEAFF
>TRBD1|.|TRBJ1-2|TRBV2
TGTGCCAGCACTCGACAGGGGTATGGCTACACCTTC
CASTRQGYGYTF
>.|.|TRBJ2-1|TRBV29-1
TGCAGCGTGGGGATCGACATCCAGGTCGGGAATGAGCAGTTCTTC
CSVGIDIQVGNEQFF
>TRBD1|.|TRBJ1-5|TRBV19
TGTGCCAGTAGTAGGACAGGGGGCGGTCAGCCCCAGCATTTT
CASSRTGGGQPQHF
>.|once|TRBJ2-5|TRBV25-1
TGTGCCAGTACGGACCAGGGTATCACCCAGTACTTC
CASTDQGITQYF
>.|.|TRBJ2-2|TRBV7-9
TGTGCCAGCAGCTTATCCAGCGGGCCCGGGGAGCTGTTTTTT
CASSLSSGPGELFF
>.|.|TRBJ1-3|TRBV28
TGTGCCAGCACCGATTTTCGGGAGGACACCATATATTTT
CASTDFREDTIYF
>.|.|TRBJ2-1|TRBV15
TGTGCCACCAGCAGGGCACACAATGAGCAGTTCTTC
CATSRAHNEQFF